What follows are 4 T cell receptor beta chains derived from one specimen sequenced in a study of cytomegalovirus exposure and HLA in healthy donors. 60 Vbeta and 13 Jbeta primers were used in PCR. TCRdb keeps only in-frame clones here, not all; method: immunoSEQ multiplex PCR. The sample consists of under 200,000 clones, roughly 80% of them appearing once. Sequencing was performed on PBMCs. The receptors come from a woman under 30 in good health and CMV-seronegative.

V is TRBV5-4 and J is TRBJ1-1; D unclear. The CDR3 covers 13 residues. The germline CDR1 and CDR2 sequences are SGHNT and YYREEE (reference sequence). The ends were cut back, 5 bases at V and 6 bases at J, with 14 bases in the middle. CDR3 bases: TGTGCCAGCAGTCCCGGGAGGGATGCTGAAGCTTTCTTT. As protein: CASSPGRDAEAFF.

This chain joins TRBV25-1 and TRBJ1-2; 9 bases fit TRBD1. The CDR3 is 15 amino acids. The ends lost 6 bases at V and 8 bases at J; junction bases unmatched: 13. Per the germline V gene, CDR1 is MGHDK and CDR2 is SYGVNS. CDR3 in amino acids: CASSSPGGTGTGYTF. In DNA, the CDR3 is TGTGCCAGCAGCTCCCCCGGGGGGACAGGGACCGGCTACACCTTC.

V gene TRBV27 combines with J gene TRBJ1-1; D might be TRBD1 (6 bases). Germline assignment: CDR1 MNHEY and CDR2 SMNVEV (reference sequence). Trimming shortened V by 0 bases and J by 3 bases, and 14 bases separated the two germline ends. The CDR3 contains 16 residues. The CDR3 region has the DNA TGTGCCAGCAGTTTATCCGACAGGCCTGGTCACACTGAAGCTTTCTTT. It is translated as CASSLSDRPGHTEAFF.

This clone was seen more than once but under ten times. The V and J genes are TRBV6-5 and TRBJ1-1, with 7 bases lining up with TRBD1. The germline V gene encodes CDR1 MNHEY and CDR2 SVGAGI. The CDR3 length is 15 residues. Trimming cost V 8 bases and J 0 bases; bases outside gene matches: 9. This CDR3 is CASVGDRVMNTEAFF. As DNA, the CDR3 is TGTGCCAGCGTCGGCGACAGGGTCATGAACACTGAAGCTTTCTTT.